Detailed here is one T cell receptor beta chain. This specimen belongs to a study of blood T cell repertoires in COVID-19. For the study at large: Material from acute and convalescent COVID-19 was sourced from the United States, Italy and Spain. T cells, B-cell-depleted T cells, or PBMCs provided the cDNA or gDNA that served as material.

In the original analysis: Reference gene primer amplification in the assay estimated nucleated cell counts. The assay was immunoSEQ multiplex PCR, and TCRdb's table has in-frame clones only and misses some. For V, J and clone size, that table is used; D and trimming come from the DNA. The repertoire holds 88,000 or so clones, with over 75% as singletons. Germline-derived CDR1 and CDR2 are MDHEN and SYDVKM. The J segment lost 7 bases and the V segment lost 6 bases, leaving 11 bases of the junction unmatched. The CDR3 runs to 15 residues. This receptor was identified in a man aged 60-69 years with acute or convalescent COVID-19. Sequenced material: peripheral blood. The chain recombines TRBV28 with TRBJ2-2; 7 bases are a match to TRBD2. In DNA form, the CDR3 reads TGTGCCAGCAGCCGGAGCGGGGCAAGATTCGGGGAGCTGTTTTTT. Protein: CASSRSGARFGELFF.